The 5 T cell receptor beta chains given below trace back to one sample, sequenced in a study of T-cell reconstitution after alpha-beta-depleted transplantation in children. It was with unique molecular identifiers that the TCRbeta library was prepared. TCRdb re-called the PCR reads through MiXCR, storing one row per CDR3 protein. The sample yields some 500,000 distinct CDR3 sequences, less than 35% seen once. The starting material was PBMCs from the stem cell graft donor, obtained from the stem cell graft. Receptors were obtained from a human donor who donated a stem cell graft to a child with aplastic anemia.

V gene TRBV12-3 or TRBV12-4 combines with J gene TRBJ2-7, with no clear D. Between the trimmed V and J ends, which lost 6 bases and 3 bases, there was a span of 12 bases. CDR3 length: 13 amino acids. This CDR3 reads CASRPALDYEQYF. The CDR3 bases are TGTGCCAGCAGGCCGGCCCTGGACTACGAGCAGTACTTC.

This sequence joins TRBV7-6 and TRBJ1-2; 8 bases map to TRBD1. The V gene's germline CDR1 is SGHVS and CDR2 FNYEAQ. The CDR3 is made up of 14 amino acids. V lost 4 bases and J lost 4; bases outside the gene matches: 5. The DNA for the CDR3 is TGTGCCAGCAGCTCAGGGGGCTTCGGCTATGGCTACACCTTC. As protein: CASSSGGFGYGYTF.

This clonotype occurred once. This chain connects TRBV7-3 to TRBJ2-3; 10 nucleotides agree with TRBD1. This CDR3 is 16 amino acids long. Germline V gene sequence: CDR1 SGHTA, CDR2 FQGTGA. Trimming removed 5 bases from V and 3 bases from J; junction bases left unmatched: 8. The CDR3 region is CASSLKTGGRTDTQYF. As DNA, the CDR3 is TGTGCCAGCAGCCTCAAGACAGGGGGCAGGACAGATACGCAGTATTTT.

This rearrangement joins TRBV10-3 to TRBJ2-1; TRBD2 agrees at 7 bases. CDR3 length equals 15 residues. Germline trimming cut 6 bases from V and 10 bases from J; bases unmatched to any gene: 15. Germline values: CDR1 ENHRY, CDR2 SYGVKD. The CDR3 loop reads CAIRPGSGTGDEQFF. CDR3 DNA sequence: TGTGCCATCAGGCCCGGGAGCGGGACGGGGGACGAGCAGTTCTTC.

The chain is built from TRBV10-2 and TRBJ1-5, with D unresolved. The ends were cut back, 3 bases at V and 3 bases at J, with 9 bases in the middle. Germline loops: CDR1 WSHSY, CDR2 SAAADI. The CDR3 sequence is 14 residues long. The CDR3 loop reads CASSDLPLNQPQHF. CDR3 DNA: TGCGCCAGCAGTGACCTACCCCTCAATCAGCCCCAGCATTTT.